The sequence of this T cell receptor (beta chain) was determined in a study of T cells in Graves' hyperthyroidism and ophthalmopathy. Study overall: At the time of initial diagnosis and before any treatment, peripheral blood was collected.

Germline-derived CDR1 and CDR2 are GTSNPN and SVGIG (reference sequence). The CDR3 has 16 amino acids. V lost 1 base, J lost 7 bases, and 23 bases lay in between. TCR beta CDR3 regions were amplified from RNA transcripts. During a first-round RT-PCR of the TCR CDR3, the HTBI primer set was used. TCRdb re-called the multiplex PCR reads with MiXCR, one entry per CDR3 protein. There are under 650,000 distinct CDR3 sequences in the sample; about 16% occur only once, and 3.8% lies in the top ten. Many counts were recorded for this clonotype. Sample: blood. The TCR sequence derives from a woman in her 30s with Graves' hyperthyroidism. The chain joins TRBV30 to TRBJ2-7, with D tentatively TRBD1 (6 bases). The CDR3 DNA follows: TGTGCCTGGAGTGCATTTACCGGGACAAGATCCTTGGAGCAGTACTTC. This gives the protein CAWSAFTGTRSLEQYF.